This T cell receptor (beta chain) was sequenced during a study of blood T cell repertoires in COVID-19. Germline CDR1 MNHEY, CDR2 SMNVEV (reference sequence). The CDR3 runs to 14 residues. The ends were cut back, 5 bases at V and 7 bases at J, with 18 bases in the middle. Repertoires were generated with immunoSEQ multiplex PCR, while TCRdb's copy carries only in-frame clones and drops some. The repertoire holds under 350,000 clones, approximately 86% seen once, with around 3.6% in the top ten. This clone appeared once. V and J are TRBV27 and TRBJ2-7; maybe TRBD2 (7 bases). The sequenced material came from peripheral blood. The sequence was collected from a man aged 18 to 29 with active or convalescent COVID-19. CDR3 in amino acids: CASSLGGGPVEQYF. The CDR3 coding sequence is TGTGCCAGCAGTCTAGGGGGGGGCCCGGTTGAGCAGTACTTC.